These T cell receptor beta chains were read from a single sample in a study of cytomegalovirus exposure and HLA in healthy donors. Some clones are missing from TCRdb's copy, which holds only in-frame ones; the method was immunoSEQ multiplex PCR. The sample lists about 130,000 clones; approximately 8.9% were seen once. The sample comprised PBMCs. The receptors originated from a woman in her 40s in good health and CMV-seropositive. Both conserved end residues are part of each CDR3. A D gene is named only where the DNA matches it firmly. Clone size is given for some rows only: seen once, a few or many times, or a class if the clone is expanded.

j_call v_call clone_size d_call cdr3_aa cdr3_nt
TRBJ2-7 TRBV11-2 few - CASSPQLTLPYEQYF TGTGCCAGCAGCCCCCAACTGACTCTACCTTACGAGCAGTACTTC
TRBJ2-6 TRBV5-4 few - CASSSGGTDPGANVLTF TGTGCCAGCAGCTCGGGGGGGACAGACCCTGGGGCCAACGTCCTGACTTTC
TRBJ2-1 TRBV6-1 - TRBD1 CASNPRQGEQFF TGTGCCAGCAACCCGCGACAGGGCGAGCAGTTCTTC
TRBJ2-7 TRBV30 few TRBD1 CAWSVLLQGAKEQYF TGTGCCTGGAGTGTACTATTACAGGGGGCGAAAGAGCAGTACTTC
TRBJ2-7 TRBV2 few - CASSDWGSSYEQYF TGTGCCAGCAGTGATTGGGGCAGCTCCTACGAGCAGTACTTC
TRBJ2-1 TRBV6-4 - TRBD2 CASSRLSGGANEQFF TGTGCCAGCAGTAGACTTAGCGGGGGGGCGAATGAGCAGTTCTTC
TRBJ2-2 TRBV7-9 few TRBD2 CASSSSLAGYTGELFF TGTGCCAGCAGCTCGTCCCTAGCGGGGTACACCGGGGAGCTGTTTTTT
TRBJ1-3 TRBV9 few - CASSVSGNTIYF TGTGCCAGCAGCGTGAGTGGAAACACCATATATTTT
TRBJ2-7 TRBV7-2 - TRBD1 CASSFGQGVQYF TGTGCCAGCAGCTTCGGACAGGGTGTGCAGTACTTC
TRBJ2-2 TRBV5-4 few TRBD1 CASSLSDRVPGELFF TGTGCCAGCAGCTTGTCGGACAGGGTGCCCGGGGAGCTGTTTTTT
TRBJ1-2 TRBV19 few - CASSPAGSRGYTF TGTGCCAGTAGTCCTGCGGGCAGCAGGGGCTACACCTTC
TRBJ2-3 TRBV7-2 - TRBD1 CASSQGTGKADTQYF TGTGCCAGCAGCCAAGGGACAGGGAAGGCAGATACGCAGTATTTT
TRBJ1-1 TRBV6-6 few TRBD1 CASSWTGLNTEAFF TGTGCCAGCAGTTGGACAGGTTTGAACACTGAAGCTTTCTTT
TRBJ1-1 TRBV6-6 - TRBD1 CASSYAVQGAEAFF TGTGCCAGCAGTTACGCCGTTCAGGGGGCTGAAGCTTTCTTT
TRBJ1-1 TRBV5-1 - - CASSLDRVTIAEAFF TGCGCCAGCAGCTTGGACAGGGTTACGATAGCTGAAGCTTTCTTT
TRBJ2-7 TRBV5-1 few TRBD2 CASSPEGGADEQYF TGCGCCAGCAGCCCGGAGGGAGGGGCGGACGAGCAGTACTTC
TRBJ2-7 TRBV6-4 - TRBD1 CASSVEAGGSYEQYF TGTGCCAGCAGTGTTGAGGCAGGGGGTTCCTACGAGCAGTACTTC
TRBJ1-5 TRBV19 - - CASSTQGSNQPQHF TGTGCCAGTAGTACTCAGGGGAGCAATCAGCCCCAGCATTTT
TRBJ1-2 TRBV7-8 few - CASTQNWGHGYTF TGTGCCAGCACCCAAAACTGGGGGCACGGCTACACCTTC
TRBJ1-4 TRBV6-6 few TRBD1 CASSSRDRGSEKLFF TGTGCCAGCAGTTCCCGGGACAGGGGGAGTGAAAAACTGTTTTTT
TRBJ2-3 TRBV19 - - CASSISAGPDTQYF TGTGCCAGTAGTATCTCTGCGGGGCCCGATACGCAGTATTTT
TRBJ2-2 TRBV5-1 - TRBD1 CASRFTGVTGELFF TGCGCCAGCAGATTCACAGGGGTAACCGGGGAGCTGTTTTTT
TRBJ2-5 TRBV9 few TRBD2 CASSVAGGAETQYF TGTGCCAGCAGCGTAGCGGGGGGGGCGGAGACCCAGTACTTC
TRBJ1-5 TRBV6-5 few TRBD1 CASSPDRVPNQPQHF TGTGCCAGCAGCCCTGACAGGGTGCCCAATCAGCCCCAGCATTTT
TRBJ1-4 TRBV6-6 - TRBD1 CASSRQGNEKLFF TGTGCCAGCAGCCGACAGGGTAATGAAAAACTGTTTTTT
TRBJ1-5 TRBV7-9 - TRBD1 CASNQGAGDQPQHF TGTGCCAGCAACCAGGGGGCAGGGGATCAGCCCCAGCATTTT
TRBJ1-1 TRBV28 few - CASSWGIEAFF TGTGCCAGCAGTTGGGGCATTGAAGCTTTCTTT
TRBJ1-2 TRBV29-1 few - CSVEEGGGGYGYTF TGCAGCGTTGAGGAAGGGGGGGGTGGCTATGGCTACACCTTC
TRBJ2-7 TRBV19 - TRBD1 CASSRGQGASEQYF TGTGCCAGTAGTCGGGGACAGGGGGCGAGCGAGCAGTACTTC
TRBJ2-7 TRBV7-6 few TRBD2 CASSLAERGSSYEQYF TGTGCCAGCAGCTTAGCGGAGCGGGGGAGCTCCTACGAGCAGTACTTC
TRBJ2-2 TRBV7-2 - - CASSLPGAGELFF TGTGCCAGCAGCTTACCGGGGGCCGGGGAGCTGTTTTTT
TRBJ1-2 TRBV2 few - CASSISGQLNYGYTF TGTGCCAGCAGTATTAGCGGACAACTTAACTATGGCTACACCTTC
TRBJ2-6 TRBV6-6 - - CATADKLGSGANVLTF TGTGCCACCGCGGACAAGCTGGGCTCCGGGGCCAACGTCCTGACTTTC
TRBJ2-3 TRBV2 - - CASQGGSADTQYF TGTGCCAGCCAAGGGGGATCCGCAGATACGCAGTATTTT
TRBJ2-7 TRBV5-1 few TRBD2 CASSLGGLAGGYEQYF TGCGCCAGCAGCTTGGGAGGACTAGCGGGGGGGTACGAGCAGTACTTC
TRBJ2-3 TRBV5-1 - TRBD2 CASSFGLAGTTDTQYF TGCGCCAGCAGCTTCGGGCTAGCGGGAACCACAGATACGCAGTATTTT
TRBJ2-2 TRBV18 few - CASSPRSRGDTGELFF TGTGCCAGCTCACCGAGGTCCAGGGGGGACACCGGGGAGCTGTTTTTT
TRBJ2-2 TRBV29-1 few - CSVSLENTGELFF TGCAGCGTTTCTCTAGAGAACACCGGGGAGCTGTTTTTT
TRBJ1-2 TRBV4-1 few - CASSQELGSSNYGYTF TGCGCCAGCAGCCAAGAATTGGGCAGCTCTAACTATGGCTACACCTTC
TRBJ2-5 TRBV25-1 many TRBD1 CASSETGGGETQYF TGTGCCAGCAGTGAGACAGGGGGCGGAGAGACCCAGTACTTC